Included here is one T cell receptor (beta chain) sequence, with context. Its antigen remains undetermined. No base quality values were provided; no much bigger clone lies one nucleotide off. Receptors were amplified or captured by PCR. Sequencing was performed on an Illumina HiSeq 4000. The TCR beta-chain CDR3 region of each patient was profiled by high-throughput sequencing. The source study handled its data this way. Drawing on CDR3 differences between clinicopathological groups, the researchers built a classifier meant to tell apart patients with distant-metastatic papillary thyroid cancer. The Shannon index was used to measure repertoire diversity, and the Morisita-Horn index was used to measure how similar tumor and blood repertoires were. TCRdb reprocessing: public reads trimmed at Q25 with fastp, clones called with MiXCR, in-frame beta chains kept. It is TCRdb's table, rather than the study itself, that gives the V and J calls and clone size. The sample data list about 16,000 clones, and about 26% of these were observed just once. 15% to 17% of the sample is taken by the ten largest.

The record originates from a study of metastatic and nonmetastatic thyroid tumors (dated by TCRdb to about 2020). Some background on the complete study: For patients with malignant and with benign thyroid disease, the researchers compared repertoires between peripheral blood samples and tumor or nodule tissue samples.

Before undergoing thyroid surgery, none of the patients had been given any kind of treatment. Patient clinical samples collected from about 2011 to 2019 were retrospectively analysed using T-cell receptor beta sequencing. The CDR3 covers 16 residues, taking in both the cysteine and the phenylalanine. CDR3 DNA only is kept here, 48 bases in frame from base 1. Via the germline V gene, CDR1 is MNHNS and CDR2 SASEGT. V is pruned by 9 bases and J by 7 bases, leaving 17 bases of the junction without a gene match. What the authors observed across the whole study: In both blood and tumor samples, TCR beta diversity was reported to be significantly higher in malignant tumors than in benign nodules.

Source material: adjacent normal tissue. The TCR sequence derives from a female donor with papillary thyroid cancer or a benign thyroid nodule (not recorded which). Some clones in this sample may be carry-over from other donors' samples. The chain links TRBV6-1 with TRBJ2-7, and 11 junction bases match TRBD1. At the DNA level, the sequence is TGTGCCAGTTCCCCGTGGGACAGGGGGTTAGCTTGGGAGCAGTACTTC. This codes for CASSPWDRGLAWEQYF.